The next 5 T cell receptor beta chains were all read from a single sample in a study of T-cell memory formation after mild COVID-19. TCRdb recomputed calls from the 5' RACE reads with MiXCR, one row per CDR3 protein. The sample lists just under 550,000 distinct CDR3 sequences, 20% occurring once. What was sequenced was PBMCs or a T cell subset sorted from them (not recorded which). The receptors stem from an adult woman who had mild COVID-19 (a few samples of this study predate the infection). Cell type and time point are not known.

V and J are TRBV20-1 and TRBJ2-5; the D gene is possibly TRBD2 (5 bases). Germline CDR1 is DFQATT and CDR2 is SNEGSKA (reference sequence). The CDR3 extends over 14 amino acids. V lost 3 bases, J lost 3 bases, and 14 bases lay in between. In DNA, the CDR3 is TGCAGTGCTAGTCGTGGCGGGCCTAAAGAGACCCAGTACTTC. Protein: CSASRGGPKETQYF.

This clonotype has just a few counts. The rearrangement joins TRBV7-2 to TRBJ2-1; tentatively, D is TRBD2 (5 bases). Germline CDR1 is SGHTA and CDR2 is FQGNSA. The length of the CDR3 is 14 residues. Deletions cut 1 base from V and 7 bases from J, with 11 bases between. For the CDR3, the DNA is TGTGCCAGCAGCTTAGAGAGGACTGTAAATGAGCAGTTCTTC. Amino acids: CASSLERTVNEQFF.

This clonotype appeared many times. The chain employs TRBV11-2 and TRBJ1-1, with D possibly TRBD1 on 5 matching bases. The CDR3 spans 15 residues. The germline V gene has CDR1 SGHAT and CDR2 FQNNGV. V lost 2 bases to trimming and J lost 1 base, with 11 bases between them. The DNA for the CDR3 is TGTGCCAGCAGCTTACGGGCAGGGCCGAACACTGAAGCTTTCTTT. It is translated as CASSLRAGPNTEAFF.

The rearrangement links TRBV20-1 to TRBJ2-2; 8 nucleotides match TRBD1. The CDR3 extends over 14 amino acids. The ends lost 4 bases at V and 5 bases at J; junction bases unmatched: 6. CDR1 is DFQATT, CDR2 SNEGSKA, per germline (reference sequence). The CDR3 DNA follows: TGCAGTGCTACCGGGACAGGAGGGACCGGGGAGCTGTTTTTT. Translating gives CSATGTGGTGELFF.

The chain uses TRBV7-8 and TRBJ2-5; D remains ambiguous. V lost 5 bases to trimming and J lost 4 bases, with 20 bases between them. Germline V gene sequence: CDR1 SGHVS, CDR2 FQNEAQ. This CDR3 is 16 amino acids long. The CDR3 spells CASSRSSTRLRETQYF. Written as DNA, the CDR3 is TGTGCCAGCAGCCGCTCCTCGACACGCTTAAGAGAGACCCAGTACTTC.